The 30 T cell receptor beta chains listed next were all sequenced from one sample in a study of beta chain features in type 1 diabetes. Every bit of the isolated RNA underwent reverse transcription, so sequencing read expressed TCRB transcripts. Sequencing used immunoSEQ multiplex PCR; TCRdb keeps in-frame clones, though not all of them. The sample includes 300,000 to 400,000 clones, roughly an eighth of them seen just once. The sample was naive CD4+ T cells from blood. These TCRs come from a man younger than 35 in good health.

This clone occurred many times. V gene TRBV9 combines with J gene TRBJ2-5; weak D call: TRBD2 (7 bases). Germline V gene data show CDR1 as SGDLS and CDR2 as YYNGEE. Trimming stripped 1 base from V and 5 bases from J, with 12 bases between. The CDR3 loop spans 14 amino acids. CDR3 DNA: TGTGCCAGCAGCGTATCCAGGGGAGGGGAGACCCAGTACTTC. Its translation is CASSVSRGGETQYF.

There are a few counts of this clone. The chain uses TRBV4-3 and TRBJ2-3; 12 bases match TRBD2. The CDR3 is 18 amino acids. The junction had 11 bases not matched to a gene; V was cut back by 4 bases and J by 3 bases. CDR1 LGHNA and CDR2 YSLEER come from the germline V gene. CDR3 amino acids: CASSPLTTSGSLTDTQYF. The CDR3 DNA is TGCGCCAGCAGCCCTCTAACGACTAGCGGGAGCCTGACAGATACGCAGTATTTT.

This clone came up a few times. The chain is built from TRBV6-5 and TRBJ2-5; D perhaps matches TRBD1 (6 bases). The CDR3 is 14 residues long. Trimming cost V 6 bases and J 5 bases, with 16 bases left between them. CDR1 and CDR2 (germline): MNHEY, SVGAGI. The CDR3 region is CASRDHRDRETQYF. The CDR3 nucleotides read TGTGCCAGCAGGGATCACAGGGATAGGGAGACCCAGTACTTC.

V and J are TRBV11-2 and TRBJ2-3, with TRBD2 identical over 12 bases. J lost 8 bases, V lost 3 bases, and 12 bases had no gene match. Germline V gene lookup returns CDR1 SGHAT and CDR2 FQNNGV. The CDR3 runs to 17 residues. Here the CDR3 DNA reads TGTGCCAGCAGCTTCCGAGGGGCTAGCGGGAGGGGTGGTACGCAGTATTTT. As protein: CASSFRGASGRGGTQYF. The variable domain in full, completed from reference TRBV11-2 and TRBJ2-3, reads EAGVAQSPRYKIIEKRQSVAFWCNPISGHATLYWYQQILGQGPKLLIQFQNNGVVDDSQLPKDRFSAERLKGVDSTLKIQPAKLEDSAVYLCASSFRGASGRGGTQYFGPGTRLTVL.

CDR3 loop: CASSFLGGGEKLFF. The CDR3, as DNA: TGTGCCAGCAGTTTTCTAGGGGGCGGCGAAAAACTGTTTTTT. The V and J genes are TRBV27 and TRBJ1-4, with TRBD1 matching over 7 bases. The J segment lost 8 bases and the V segment lost 3 bases, leaving 6 bases of the junction unmatched. This CDR3 has 14 amino acids. Germline assignment: CDR1 MNHEY and CDR2 SMNVEV (reference sequence).

The chain combines TRBV9 with TRBJ2-1; the match to TRBD2 covers 9 bases. From germline, CDR1 is SGDLS and CDR2 YYNGEE. After removal of 0 bases from V and 9 bases from J, the junction contained 13 bases not matched to a gene. This CDR3 has 17 residues. The CDR3 bases are TGTGCCAGCAGCGTAGTCTCTGGACTAGCGTCGGCGCGTGAGCAGTTCTTC. Encoded protein: CASSVVSGLASAREQFF.

The V call is TRBV7-8, the J call TRBJ2-5, with TRBD2 matching 11 bases. V was clipped by 5 bases and J by 7 bases; unmatched bases: 9. CDR3 length equals 15 residues. Germline V CDR1 and CDR2: SGHVS, FQNEAQ. This CDR3 reads CASSPGTSGGRTQYF. DNA for the CDR3: TGTGCCAGCAGCCCGGGCACTAGCGGGGGTAGGACCCAGTACTTC.

V is TRBV9 and J is TRBJ2-1, with D perhaps TRBD1 (5 bases). CDR3 length equals 16 residues. Germline V gives CDR1 SGDLS, CDR2 YYNGEE. Trimming shortened V by 2 bases and J by 6 bases, and 18 bases separated the two germline ends. The CDR3 region is CASSVRDPGISNEQFF. The CDR3 DNA sequence: TGTGCCAGCAGCGTCCGAGACCCAGGGATAAGCAATGAGCAGTTCTTC.

The CDR3 is CASSLAAAQTYEQYF. The CDR3 DNA reads TGTGCCAGCAGCTTAGCGGCGGCGCAGACCTACGAGCAGTACTTC. The chain uses TRBV7-2 and TRBJ2-7, with D unclear. V gave up 0 bases and J gave up 2 bases, with 11 bases separating them. Germline values: CDR1 SGHTA, CDR2 FQGNSA. The CDR3 extends over 15 amino acids.

This clone came up a few times. The genes are TRBV5-4 and TRBJ1-2, with TRBD1 identical over 9 bases. Germline lookup yields CDR1 SGHNT and CDR2 YYREEE (reference sequence). The trim removed 3 bases at V and 8 bases at J, leaving 11 bases unmatched. This CDR3 is 15 amino acids long. The CDR3 nucleotides are TGTGCCAGCAGCTCCGCCCCCGGGACAGGGTTCGGCTACACCTTC. The encoded protein is CASSSAPGTGFGYTF.

This clone was seen a handful of times. Additional DNA sequences in this sample encode the identical CDR3. This chain joins TRBV5-1 and TRBJ1-5; perhaps TRBD1 as D (5 bases). Trimming took 0 bases from V and 4 from J, leaving 8 bases between them. CDR1 SGHRS and CDR2 YFSETQ come from the germline V gene. The CDR3 runs to 14 residues. CDR3 region: CASSLGQSNQPQHF. CDR3 sequence (DNA): TGCGCCAGCAGCTTGGGACAGTCGAATCAGCCCCAGCATTTT. Combining the CDR3 with reference TRBV5-1 and TRBJ1-5 gives the whole variable domain KAGVTQTPRYLIKTRGQQVTLSCSPISGHRSVSWYQQTPGQGLQFLFEYFSETQRNKGNFPGRFSGRQFSNSRSEMNVSTLELGDSALYLCASSLGQSNQPQHFGDGTRLSIL.

This clone came up a few times. The chain has TRBV18 and TRBJ2-3; no clear D gene. V was shortened by 1 base and J by 0 bases, with 8 bases between the two germline ends. The V gene's germline CDR1 is KGHSH and CDR2 LQKENI. The CDR3 length is 15 residues. CDR3 sequence (DNA): TGTGCCAGCTCACCACAAGAGTATAGCACAGATACGCAGTATTTT. Its translation: CASSPQEYSTDTQYF.

The table lists this clone with a few counts. V gene TRBV7-2 combines with J gene TRBJ2-3; 9 bases agree with TRBD2. Germline-derived CDR1 and CDR2 are SGHTA and FQGNSA. Trimming cost V 1 base and J 5 bases; bases outside gene matches: 4. This CDR3 has 15 amino acids. The CDR3 spells CASSLGGRVVDTQYF. The CDR3 DNA reads TGTGCCAGCAGCTTAGGCGGGAGGGTAGTAGATACGCAGTATTTT.

V usage is TRBV9 and J usage is TRBJ2-1; 13 nucleotides align to TRBD2. After removal of 4 bases from V and 2 bases from J, the junction contained 9 bases not matched to a gene. The CDR3 is made up of 18 amino acids. The germline CDR1 and CDR2 sequences are SGDLS and YYNGEE. The CDR3 DNA sequence: TGTGCCAGCAGCTTAGGGACTAGCGGGGCCTCACCCTACAATGAGCAGTTCTTC. Its protein is CASSLGTSGASPYNEQFF.

The rearrangement joins TRBV6-6 to TRBJ2-3, with 9 positions matching TRBD1. After removal of 2 bases from V and 4 bases from J, the junction contained 7 bases not matched to a gene. The germline V gene has CDR1 MNHNY and CDR2 SVGAGI (reference sequence). The CDR3 contains 16 residues. The CDR3 is CASSYAGTGNPDTQYF. DNA for the CDR3: TGTGCCAGCAGTTACGCCGGGACAGGGAACCCAGATACGCAGTATTTT.

This clone was seen a handful of times. The rearrangement links TRBV29-1 to TRBJ2-7; 9 bases map to TRBD1. The CDR3 is 13 residues long. V shed 4 bases and J 6 bases; nucleotides not matched to a gene: 7. Germline loops: CDR1 SQVTM, CDR2 ANQGSEA. CDR3 amino acids: CSVASGQGSEQYF. For the CDR3, the DNA is TGCAGCGTTGCCTCCGGACAGGGGAGCGAGCAGTACTTC.

The V and J genes are TRBV4-2 and TRBJ2-7; D is unclear. Trimming shortened V by 1 base and J by 0 bases, and 4 bases separated the two germline ends. Germline V lookup: CDR1 LGHNA, CDR2 YNFKEQ. The CDR3 has 13 amino acids. CDR3 sequence reads: CASSQGPSYEQYF. In DNA, the CDR3 is TGTGCCAGCAGCCAAGGGCCCTCCTACGAGCAGTACTTC.

The chain joins TRBV6-5 to TRBJ2-7, with a weak D call TRBD1 (6 bases). Germline V gene sequence: CDR1 MNHEY, CDR2 SVGAGI. This CDR3 has 15 residues. Trimming shortened V by 6 bases and J by 3 bases, and 18 bases separated the two germline ends. The CDR3 DNA is TGTGCCAGCAGCGTAGGGGGAGTAAAACACTACGAGCAGTACTTC. Translating gives CASSVGGVKHYEQYF.

The V and J genes are TRBV18 and TRBJ2-7; D may be TRBD1 (6 bases). Germline V lookup: CDR1 KGHSH, CDR2 LQKENI. Between the trimmed V and J ends, which lost 9 bases and 2 bases, there was a span of 20 bases. The CDR3 is made up of 15 amino acids. The CDR3 protein is CASMEQGRAPYEQYF. The CDR3 coding sequence is TGTGCCAGTATGGAACAGGGAAGGGCCCCCTACGAGCAGTACTTC.

The genes are TRBV19 and TRBJ2-1, with D maybe TRBD1 (6 bases). The ends were cut back, 2 bases at V and 8 bases at J, with 19 bases in the middle. Per germline, CDR1 LNHDA and CDR2 SQIVND (reference sequence). The CDR3 length is 16 residues. The CDR3 nucleotides read TGTGCCAGTAGTATACCGGGGACCCTTGGGGGCGATGAGCAGTTCTTC. Encoded protein: CASSIPGTLGGDEQFF.

The chain's CDR3 is CASRTQGETDTQYF. The CDR3 DNA reads TGTGCCAGCAGAACACAGGGCGAGACAGATACGCAGTATTTT. The V call is TRBV7-8, the J call TRBJ2-3; D is possibly TRBD1 (6 bases). The CDR3 consists of 14 residues. Germline CDR1 is SGHVS and CDR2 is FQNEAQ. Trimming left V 6 bases short and J 3 bases short, with 13 bases between.

CDR3 sequence: CASSPGDHAYEQYF. CDR3 nucleotide sequence: TGCGCCAGCAGTCCGGGGGATCACGCCTACGAGCAGTACTTC. The rearrangement uses TRBV5-1 and TRBJ2-7; tentative D call: TRBD2 (6 bases). This CDR3 is 14 amino acids long. Trimming took 5 bases from V and 2 from J, leaving 14 bases between them. The germline V gene encodes CDR1 SGHRS and CDR2 YFSETQ. Variable domain in full (rest from reference TRBV5-1 and TRBJ2-7): KAGVTQTPRYLIKTRGQQVTLSCSPISGHRSVSWYQQTPGQGLQFLFEYFSETQRNKGNFPGRFSGRQFSNSRSEMNVSTLELGDSALYLCASSPGDHAYEQYFGPGTRLTVT.

This clone has only a few counts. The chain recombines TRBV7-9 with TRBJ2-7; no clear D gene. This CDR3 contains 13 residues. Trimming cost V 7 bases and J 4 bases, with 14 bases left between them. Per germline, CDR1 SEHNR and CDR2 FQNEAQ (reference sequence). This CDR3 reads CASTPESHYEQYF. The DNA for the CDR3 is TGTGCCAGCACTCCCGAGTCCCATTACGAGCAGTACTTC.

The chain joins TRBV15 to TRBJ2-7; 11 bases match TRBD2. The CDR3 has 17 amino acids. Looked up from germline, CDR1 is LNHNV and CDR2 is YYDKDF (reference sequence). After removal of 0 bases from V and 6 bases from J, the junction contained 10 bases not matched to a gene. DNA of the CDR3: TGTGCCACCAGCAGAGATATAGGGCTAGCGGGAGGTCGCGAGCAGTACTTC. Its translation: CATSRDIGLAGGREQYF.

This clone was counted a few times. The CDR3 is CASSLAWEAAEAFF. The CDR3 DNA sequence: TGTGCCAGCAGCTTAGCGTGGGAGGCAGCTGAAGCTTTCTTT. The V and J genes are TRBV7-8 and TRBJ1-1, with unresolved D. Germline CDR1 and CDR2: SGHVS and FQNEAQ. V lost 0 bases and J 6 bases, leaving 11 bases between the germline ends. The CDR3 loop spans 14 amino acids.

This chain uses TRBV28 with TRBJ1-1; 8 bases line up with TRBD1. The CDR3 loop spans 16 amino acids. J lost 7 bases, V lost 5 bases, and 15 bases had no gene match. CDR1 is MDHEN, CDR2 SYDVKM, per germline. The CDR3 nucleotides read TGTGCCAGCAGTCCCCAGACCGGGACAGGACCCGTTGAAGCTTTCTTT. It is translated as CASSPQTGTGPVEAFF.

In this sample, this clone turned up a few times. V is TRBV29-1 and J is TRBJ1-2; possibly TRBD1 for D (6 bases). V was clipped by 0 bases and J by 7 bases, with 12 bases between them. Germline CDR1 reads SQVTM; CDR2 reads ANQGSEA. This CDR3 has 13 amino acids. In DNA form, the CDR3 reads TGCAGCGTTGAAGAGGACGGGGGGGCTGGCTACACCTTC. This sequence encodes CSVEEDGGAGYTF.

This chain uses TRBV7-2 with TRBJ1-3; tentative D call: TRBD1 (6 bases). Per the germline V gene, CDR1 is SGHTA and CDR2 is FQGNSA. The CDR3 length is 15 residues. The V end lost 0 bases, the J end lost 0 bases, and 6 bases lay between the germline ends. In nucleotides, the CDR3 is TGTGCCAGCAGCTTAGCGGGACACTCTGGAAACACCATATATTTT. This translates into CASSLAGHSGNTIYF.

The genes are TRBV5-4 and TRBJ1-3; a possible D gene is TRBD1 (5 bases). CDR1 and CDR2 (germline): SGHNT, YYREEE (reference sequence). V lost 0 bases and J 2 bases, leaving 9 bases between the germline ends. The CDR3 extends over 15 amino acids. The CDR3 sequence: CASSLEGATGNTIYF. For the CDR3, the DNA is TGTGCCAGCAGCTTGGAAGGGGCAACTGGAAACACCATATATTTT.

This chain joins TRBV30 and TRBJ2-7, with 10 bases lining up with TRBD1. The CDR3 contains 14 residues. Germline V gives CDR1 GTSNPN, CDR2 SVGIG (reference sequence). The J segment lost 10 bases and the V segment lost 3 bases, leaving 12 bases of the junction unmatched. In nucleotides, the CDR3 is TGTGCCTGGAGGAGGGACAGGGGCCACCCCTATCAGTACTTC. As protein: CAWRRDRGHPYQYF.